Listed here is a single T cell receptor beta chain. The target antigen is unknown. A much larger clone lies a single base off, so this may be a read error. The data were taken from a study of CD8 T cells in ankylosing spondylitis. Findings and limits, study-wide: Researchers report that disease-linked clones proved CD8+ and relatively rare in peripheral blood. Disease-linked clones reportedly showed significant enrichment in matched ankylosing spondylitis synovial fluid. Made up of under ten highly homologous variants, a TCR beta motif appeared characteristic of ankylosing spondylitis blood.

For TCR beta, libraries came from quantitative 5'-RACE with molecular barcodes. TCRdb reprocessed the 5' RACE reads with MiXCR, giving one entry per CDR3 protein. The table lists 800,000 to 900,000 distinct CDR3 sequences, approximately 12% of them singletons. Germline V gene lookup returns CDR1 SGHTA and CDR2 FQGNSA. The CDR3 runs 15 residues. The TCR comes from a male donor with ankylosing spondylitis. The V and J genes are TRBV7-2 and TRBJ2-5, with D maybe TRBD1 (6 bases). The sample taken for sequencing was blood, either unsorted or a sorted T cell fraction (not recorded which). CDR3 region: CASSLGTAEGETQHF. CDR3 nucleotide sequence: TGTGCCAGCAGCTTAGGGACAGCAGAAGGGGAGACCCAGCACTTC.